Listed below are T cell receptor beta chains from one sample, sequenced in a study of CD8 T cells in ankylosing spondylitis. TCRdb independently ran MiXCR on the 5' RACE reads; one entry per CDR3 protein. The data show about 800,000 distinct CDR3 sequences, about an eighth seen once. Source material: blood, either unsorted or a sorted T cell fraction (not recorded which). Receptors were obtained from a male donor with ankylosing spondylitis. CDR3s include the opening cysteine and the closing phenylalanine or tryptophan. Each record gives: V gene, J gene, clone size, D gene, CDR3 protein, CDR3 DNA. D genes are given only for firm matches. A clone size is listed for some rows: how often the clone was seen (once, few, many), or a class if it is expanded.

v_call: TRBV20-1
j_call: TRBJ2-7
clone_size: few
d_call: TRBD2
cdr3_aa: CSATRLAARYEQYF
cdr3_nt: TGCAGTGCTACCCGACTAGCGGCCCGCTACGAGCAGTACTTC

v_call: TRBV29-1
j_call: TRBJ1-2
clone_size: many
d_call: TRBD1
cdr3_aa: CSVGKTGEALGGYTF
cdr3_nt: TGCAGCGTTGGGAAGACAGGGGAGGCCCTTGGTGGCTACACCTTC

v_call: TRBV5-1
j_call: TRBJ1-5
clone_size: few
d_call: .
cdr3_aa: CASSLDGLNQPQHF
cdr3_nt: TGCGCCAGCAGCTTGGACGGGCTCAATCAGCCCCAGCATTTT

v_call: TRBV2
j_call: TRBJ2-3
clone_size: few
d_call: .
cdr3_aa: CASRLGADTQYF
cdr3_nt: TGTGCCAGCAGGCTGGGGGCAGATACGCAGTATTTT

v_call: TRBV5-6
j_call: TRBJ2-1
clone_size: .
d_call: .
cdr3_aa: CASSSIFSGNEQFF
cdr3_nt: TGTGCCAGCAGCTCGATATTCTCAGGGAATGAGCAGTTCTTC

v_call: TRBV6-5
j_call: TRBJ2-1
clone_size: many
d_call: TRBD1
cdr3_aa: CASSYPTGDTVHEQFF
cdr3_nt: TGTGCCAGCAGTTACCCTACAGGGGATACTGTTCATGAGCAGTTCTTC

v_call: TRBV20-1
j_call: TRBJ1-5
clone_size: few
d_call: .
cdr3_aa: CSARGRQGGSYQPQHF
cdr3_nt: TGCAGTGCTAGAGGAAGGCAGGGTGGGAGCTATCAGCCCCAGCATTTT

v_call: TRBV20-1
j_call: TRBJ1-1
clone_size: many
d_call: .
cdr3_aa: CSAKQGLVTEAFF
cdr3_nt: TGCAGTGCCAAACAGGGCCTCGTCACTGAAGCTTTCTTT

v_call: TRBV9
j_call: TRBJ2-5
clone_size: .
d_call: .
cdr3_aa: CASSVGRASLETQYF
cdr3_nt: TGTGCCAGCAGCGTAGGCCGGGCCTCGTTAGAGACCCAGTACTTC

v_call: TRBV4-3
j_call: TRBJ2-3
clone_size: .
d_call: TRBD2
cdr3_aa: CASSQDLTSGRNTDTQYF
cdr3_nt: TGCGCCAGCAGCCAAGATCTGACTAGCGGGAGGAATACAGATACGCAGTATTTT

v_call: TRBV11-1
j_call: TRBJ2-3
clone_size: .
d_call: .
cdr3_aa: CASSPFPPPGLHTDTQYF
cdr3_nt: TGTGCCAGCAGCCCCTTTCCTCCACCGGGGCTACACACAGATACGCAGTATTTT

v_call: TRBV18
j_call: TRBJ2-2
clone_size: few
d_call: TRBD2
cdr3_aa: CASSPPSAGGFTGELFF
cdr3_nt: TGTGCCAGCTCACCACCCTCAGCGGGGGGGTTCACCGGGGAGCTGTTTTTT

v_call: TRBV12-3/TRBV12-4
j_call: TRBJ1-2
clone_size: many
d_call: .
cdr3_aa: CASSLSRAGNYGYTF
cdr3_nt: TGTGCCAGCAGTTTAAGTAGGGCGGGTAACTATGGCTACACCTTC

v_call: TRBV4-3
j_call: TRBJ1-1
clone_size: .
d_call: TRBD1
cdr3_aa: CASSRRTGFSLRNTEAFF
cdr3_nt: TGCGCCAGCAGCCGAAGGACAGGATTTTCGCTAAGGAACACTGAAGCTTTCTTT

v_call: TRBV12-3/TRBV12-4
j_call: TRBJ1-5
clone_size: .
d_call: .
cdr3_aa: CASRGRSQHF
cdr3_nt: TGTGCCAGCAGGGGCCGATCCCAGCATTTT

v_call: TRBV10-3
j_call: TRBJ2-1
clone_size: .
d_call: .
cdr3_aa: CAIMGDLNNEQFF
cdr3_nt: TGTGCCATCATGGGGGACTTAAACAATGAGCAGTTCTTC

v_call: TRBV7-2
j_call: TRBJ2-7
clone_size: many
d_call: .
cdr3_aa: CASSTTTGRYEQYF
cdr3_nt: TGTGCCAGCAGCACGACTACAGGTCGCTACGAGCAGTACTTC

v_call: TRBV29-1
j_call: TRBJ1-5
clone_size: many
d_call: TRBD1
cdr3_aa: CSAADREFGPQHF
cdr3_nt: TGCAGCGCCGCTGACAGGGAGTTCGGGCCCCAGCATTTT

v_call: TRBV6-1
j_call: TRBJ2-1
clone_size: .
d_call: TRBD1
cdr3_aa: CASSRWTGSSYNEQFF
cdr3_nt: TGTGCCAGCAGCCGATGGACAGGGTCTTCCTACAATGAGCAGTTCTTC

v_call: TRBV20-1
j_call: TRBJ2-3
clone_size: few
d_call: .
cdr3_aa: CSAREQGRVDTQYF
cdr3_nt: TGCAGTGCTAGAGAACAAGGACGGGTGGATACGCAGTATTTT

v_call: TRBV9
j_call: TRBJ1-2
clone_size: .
d_call: .
cdr3_aa: CASSVGRRFGYTF
cdr3_nt: TGTGCCAGCAGCGTAGGTCGCAGGTTCGGCTACACCTTC

v_call: TRBV5-5
j_call: TRBJ2-2
clone_size: few
d_call: .
cdr3_aa: CASSSPLQTSNTGELFF
cdr3_nt: TGTGCCAGCAGCTCGCCGCTCCAGACTTCGAACACCGGGGAGCTGTTTTTT

v_call: TRBV7-2
j_call: TRBJ2-7
clone_size: few
d_call: TRBD1
cdr3_aa: CASSSPGQSPYEQYF
cdr3_nt: TGTGCCAGCAGCTCTCCGGGACAGTCCCCCTACGAGCAGTACTTC

v_call: TRBV20-1
j_call: TRBJ2-7
clone_size: few
d_call: TRBD1
cdr3_aa: CSASRGTGGLYEQYF
cdr3_nt: TGCAGTGCTAGCCGAGGGACAGGGGGTTTATACGAGCAGTACTTC

v_call: TRBV7-9
j_call: TRBJ2-1
clone_size: few
d_call: .
cdr3_aa: CASSPRRQRAYNEQFF
cdr3_nt: TGTGCCAGCAGCCCCCGCCGTCAGCGAGCCTACAATGAGCAGTTCTTC

v_call: TRBV4-3
j_call: TRBJ2-1
clone_size: few
d_call: TRBD2
cdr3_aa: CASSQVPGTSGLGDEQFF
cdr3_nt: TGCGCCAGCAGCCAAGTACCCGGGACTAGCGGGCTCGGGGATGAGCAGTTCTTC

v_call: TRBV20-1
j_call: TRBJ2-4
clone_size: many
d_call: .
cdr3_aa: CSARDAGYDIQYF
cdr3_nt: TGCAGTGCTAGAGACGCGGGATATGACATTCAGTACTTC

v_call: TRBV7-8
j_call: TRBJ2-7
clone_size: few
d_call: TRBD2
cdr3_aa: CASSSILAGAHEQYF
cdr3_nt: TGTGCCAGCAGCTCAATCCTAGCGGGAGCTCACGAGCAGTACTTC

v_call: TRBV7-2
j_call: TRBJ1-1
clone_size: .
d_call: .
cdr3_aa: CASSPEGTNTEAFF
cdr3_nt: TGTGCCAGCAGCCCGGAGGGTACGAACACTGAAGCTTTCTTT

v_call: TRBV20-1
j_call: TRBJ1-5
clone_size: many
d_call: .
cdr3_aa: CSAIGGLNQPQHF
cdr3_nt: TGCAGTGCTATCGGAGGTCTCAATCAGCCCCAGCATTTT

v_call: TRBV30
j_call: TRBJ2-2
clone_size: .
d_call: .
cdr3_aa: CAWSEAGELFF
cdr3_nt: TGTGCCTGGAGTGAAGCCGGGGAGCTGTTTTTT

v_call: TRBV5-1
j_call: TRBJ1-3
clone_size: many
d_call: .
cdr3_aa: CASSVSSGNTIYF
cdr3_nt: TGCGCCAGCAGTGTCAGCTCTGGAAACACCATATATTTT

v_call: TRBV28
j_call: TRBJ2-7
clone_size: few
d_call: .
cdr3_aa: CASTAHPYEQYF
cdr3_nt: TGTGCCAGCACCGCCCACCCCTACGAGCAGTACTTC

v_call: TRBV6-1
j_call: TRBJ2-2
clone_size: .
d_call: TRBD2
cdr3_aa: CASRPLAGGNTGELFF
cdr3_nt: TGTGCCAGCAGACCGCTAGCGGGGGGCAATACCGGGGAGCTGTTTTTT

v_call: TRBV7-2
j_call: TRBJ2-5
clone_size: .
d_call: TRBD1
cdr3_aa: CASSRDRGWGETQYF
cdr3_nt: TGTGCCAGCAGCCGAGACAGGGGTTGGGGAGAGACCCAGTACTTC

v_call: TRBV7-9
j_call: TRBJ1-1
clone_size: .
d_call: TRBD1
cdr3_aa: CASRTGDRAWNTEAFF
cdr3_nt: TGTGCCAGCAGGACGGGGGACAGAGCCTGGAACACTGAAGCTTTCTTT

v_call: TRBV5-1
j_call: TRBJ2-5
clone_size: few
d_call: .
cdr3_aa: CASSTGQWETQYF
cdr3_nt: TGCGCCAGCAGCACCGGACAGTGGGAGACCCAGTACTTC

v_call: TRBV6-2/TRBV6-3
j_call: TRBJ2-4
clone_size: few
d_call: .
cdr3_aa: CASSQLPSAKNIQYF
cdr3_nt: TGTGCCAGCAGCCAACTCCCCTCAGCCAAAAACATTCAGTACTTC

v_call: TRBV7-2
j_call: TRBJ2-5
clone_size: .
d_call: .
cdr3_aa: CASSFSRGASGETQYF
cdr3_nt: TGTGCCAGCAGCTTCAGTCGGGGGGCATCGGGAGAGACCCAGTACTTC

v_call: TRBV9
j_call: TRBJ2-5
clone_size: .
d_call: .
cdr3_aa: CTSSVEAGWETQYF
cdr3_nt: TGTACCAGCAGCGTAGAGGCCGGATGGGAGACCCAGTACTTC

v_call: TRBV20-1
j_call: TRBJ1-1
clone_size: .
d_call: .
cdr3_aa: CSASGFDTEAFF
cdr3_nt: TGCAGTGCCTCAGGGTTTGACACTGAAGCTTTCTTT

v_call: TRBV7-3
j_call: TRBJ1-1
clone_size: few
d_call: .
cdr3_aa: CASTLGADTEAFF
cdr3_nt: TGTGCCAGCACCCTGGGCGCGGACACTGAAGCTTTCTTT

v_call: TRBV20-1
j_call: TRBJ1-5
clone_size: .
d_call: TRBD1
cdr3_aa: CSASDRVTQPQHF
cdr3_nt: TGCAGTGCTAGTGACAGGGTCACTCAGCCCCAGCATTTT

v_call: TRBV28
j_call: TRBJ2-6
clone_size: few
d_call: .
cdr3_aa: CASSGRSSGANVLTF
cdr3_nt: TGTGCCAGCAGCGGACGGTCCTCTGGGGCCAACGTCCTGACTTTC

v_call: TRBV28
j_call: TRBJ2-1
clone_size: few
d_call: TRBD2
cdr3_aa: CASSLTGLVIFF
cdr3_nt: TGTGCCAGCAGTCTTACCGGACTAGTTATATTCTTC

v_call: TRBV20-1
j_call: TRBJ2-7
clone_size: few
d_call: .
cdr3_aa: CSATQGGQVYEQYF
cdr3_nt: TGCAGTGCTACCCAAGGGGGACAAGTCTACGAGCAGTACTTC

v_call: TRBV12-3/TRBV12-4
j_call: TRBJ1-2
clone_size: many
d_call: .
cdr3_aa: CASSLRRGAGYGYTF
cdr3_nt: TGTGCCAGCAGTCTCCGTAGGGGGGCAGGCTATGGCTACACCTTC

v_call: TRBV27
j_call: TRBJ2-5
clone_size: .
d_call: TRBD2
cdr3_aa: CASSLFGLAGPKETQYF
cdr3_nt: TGTGCCAGCAGTTTATTCGGACTAGCGGGACCGAAAGAGACCCAGTACTTC

v_call: TRBV29-1
j_call: TRBJ1-2
clone_size: many
d_call: TRBD1
cdr3_aa: CSADHRGQDYGYTF
cdr3_nt: TGCAGCGCGGATCACAGGGGGCAGGACTATGGCTACACCTTC

v_call: TRBV10-3
j_call: TRBJ2-1
clone_size: few
d_call: TRBD2
cdr3_aa: CAISEGISAGGHNEQFF
cdr3_nt: TGTGCCATCAGTGAGGGGATCTCGGCGGGGGGCCACAATGAGCAGTTCTTC

v_call: TRBV20-1
j_call: TRBJ2-7
clone_size: .
d_call: .
cdr3_aa: CSAIRAEQYF
cdr3_nt: TGCAGTGCTATCAGGGCCGAGCAGTACTTC

v_call: TRBV28
j_call: TRBJ2-1
clone_size: few
d_call: TRBD2
cdr3_aa: CASSPPKGGGLGREQFF
cdr3_nt: TGTGCCAGCAGTCCTCCGAAAGGCGGGGGGCTCGGGCGTGAGCAGTTCTTC